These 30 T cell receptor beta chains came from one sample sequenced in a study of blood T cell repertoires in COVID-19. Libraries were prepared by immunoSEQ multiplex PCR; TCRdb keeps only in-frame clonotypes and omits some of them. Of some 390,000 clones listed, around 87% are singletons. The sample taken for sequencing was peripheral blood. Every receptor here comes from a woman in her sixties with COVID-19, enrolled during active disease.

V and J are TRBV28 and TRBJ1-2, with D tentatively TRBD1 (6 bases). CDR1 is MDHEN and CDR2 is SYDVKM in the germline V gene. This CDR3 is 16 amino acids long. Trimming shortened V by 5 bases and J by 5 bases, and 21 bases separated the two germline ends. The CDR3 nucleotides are TGTGCCAGCAGTCCCGCCGGAACAGGGCAGAGGTATGGCTACACCTTC. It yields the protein CASSPAGTGQRYGYTF.

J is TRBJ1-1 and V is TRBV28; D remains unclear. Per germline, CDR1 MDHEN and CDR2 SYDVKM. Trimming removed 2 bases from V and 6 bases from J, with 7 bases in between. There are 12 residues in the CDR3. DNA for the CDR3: TGTGCCAGCAGTTTACAGTTGGCTGAAGCTTTCTTT. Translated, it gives CASSLQLAEAFF.

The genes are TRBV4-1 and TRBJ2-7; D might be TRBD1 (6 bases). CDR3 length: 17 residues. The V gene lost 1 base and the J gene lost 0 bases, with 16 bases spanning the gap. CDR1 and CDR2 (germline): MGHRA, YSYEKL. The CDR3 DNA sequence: TGCGCCAGCAGCCAAGGGAGACAGGCGCCGGACTCCTACGAGCAGTACTTC. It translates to CASSQGRQAPDSYEQYF.

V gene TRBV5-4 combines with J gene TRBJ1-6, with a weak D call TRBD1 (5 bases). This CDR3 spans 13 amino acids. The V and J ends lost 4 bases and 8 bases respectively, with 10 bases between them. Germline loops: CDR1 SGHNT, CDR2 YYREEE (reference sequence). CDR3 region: CASSLGVYSPLHF. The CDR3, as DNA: TGTGCCAGCAGCCTAGGGGTTTATTCACCCCTCCACTTT.

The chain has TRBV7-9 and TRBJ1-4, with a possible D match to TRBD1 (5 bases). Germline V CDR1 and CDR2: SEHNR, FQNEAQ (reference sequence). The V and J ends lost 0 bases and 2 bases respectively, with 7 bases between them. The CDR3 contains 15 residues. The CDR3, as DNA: TGTGCCAGCAGCTTAGCGGGACTGACTAATGAAAAACTGTTTTTT. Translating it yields CASSLAGLTNEKLFF. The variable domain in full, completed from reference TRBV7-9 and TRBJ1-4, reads DTGVSQNPRHKITKRGQNVTFRCDPISEHNRLYWYRQTLGQGPEFLTYFQNEAQLEKSRLLSDRFSAERPKGSFSTLEIQRTEQGDSAMYLCASSLAGLTNEKLFFGSGTQLSVL.

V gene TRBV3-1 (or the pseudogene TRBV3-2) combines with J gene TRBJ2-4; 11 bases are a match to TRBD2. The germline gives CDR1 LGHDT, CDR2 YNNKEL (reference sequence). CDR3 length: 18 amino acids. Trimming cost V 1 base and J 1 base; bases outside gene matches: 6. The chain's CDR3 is CASSQGLAGGLAKNIQYF. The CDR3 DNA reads TGTGCCAGCAGCCAAGGGCTAGCGGGGGGTCTTGCCAAAAACATTCAGTACTTC.

The CDR3 DNA is TGTGCCAGCAGCCTTGACAGGAGCACAGATACGCAGTATTTT. Its protein is CASSLDRSTDTQYF. The chain couples TRBV11-2 to TRBJ2-3, with a possible D match to TRBD1 (6 bases). Trimming cost V 5 bases and J 0 bases, with 9 bases left between them. The CDR3 runs to 14 residues. Germline values: CDR1 SGHAT, CDR2 FQNNGV.

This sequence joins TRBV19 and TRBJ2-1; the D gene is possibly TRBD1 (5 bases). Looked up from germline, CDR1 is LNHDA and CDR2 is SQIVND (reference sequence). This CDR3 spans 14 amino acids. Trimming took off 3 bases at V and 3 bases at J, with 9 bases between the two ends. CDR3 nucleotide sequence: TGTGCCAGTAGTATTGCGCAGGGCTACAATGAGCAGTTCTTC. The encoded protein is CASSIAQGYNEQFF. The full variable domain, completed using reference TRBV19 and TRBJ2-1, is DGGITQSPKYLFRKEGQNVTLSCEQNLNHDAMYWYRQDPGQGLRLIYYSQIVNDFQKGDIAEGYSVSREKKESFPLTVTSAQKNPTAFYLCASSIAQGYNEQFFGPGTRLTVL.

In nucleotides, the CDR3 is TGTGCCAGCAGCATAAATGACAGACTGAGCACAGATACGCAGTATTTT. Protein product: CASSINDRLSTDTQYF. The gene calls are TRBV5-4 and TRBJ2-3, with D possibly TRBD1 on 5 matching bases. Trimming cost V 4 bases and J 0 bases, with 15 bases left between them. CDR1 is SGHNT and CDR2 is YYREEE in the germline V gene (reference sequence). The CDR3 is made up of 16 amino acids.

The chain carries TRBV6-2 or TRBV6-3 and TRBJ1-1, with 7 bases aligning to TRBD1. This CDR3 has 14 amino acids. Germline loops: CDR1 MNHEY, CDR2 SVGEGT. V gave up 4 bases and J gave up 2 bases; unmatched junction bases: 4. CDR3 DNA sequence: TGTGCCAGCAGTTCCCAGGGGGTAAACACTGAAGCTTTCTTT. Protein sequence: CASSSQGVNTEAFF.

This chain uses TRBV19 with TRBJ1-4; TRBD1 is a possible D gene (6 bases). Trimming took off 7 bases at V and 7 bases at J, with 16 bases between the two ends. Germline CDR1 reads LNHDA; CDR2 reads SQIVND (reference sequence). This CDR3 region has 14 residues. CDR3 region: CASTDGGLGEKLFF. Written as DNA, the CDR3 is TGTGCCAGTACCGACGGGGGGCTTGGTGAAAAACTGTTTTTT.

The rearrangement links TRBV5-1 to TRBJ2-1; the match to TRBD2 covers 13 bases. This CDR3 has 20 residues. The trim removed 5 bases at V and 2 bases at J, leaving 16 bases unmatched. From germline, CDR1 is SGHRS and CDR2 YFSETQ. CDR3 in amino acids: CASRLNQGLAGLSTYNEQFF. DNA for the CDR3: TGCGCCAGCAGGCTGAACCAGGGACTAGCGGGGTTATCAACCTACAATGAGCAGTTCTTC.

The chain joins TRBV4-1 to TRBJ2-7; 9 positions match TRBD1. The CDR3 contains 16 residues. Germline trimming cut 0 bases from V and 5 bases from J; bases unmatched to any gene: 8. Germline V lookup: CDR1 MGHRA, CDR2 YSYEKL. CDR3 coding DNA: TGCGCCAGCAGCCAAGATTTGGGGACAGGGTTCGACGAGCAGTACTTC. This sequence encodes CASSQDLGTGFDEQYF.

The chain's CDR3 is CATSDLIQAPITGELFF. CDR3 DNA sequence: TGTGCCACCAGTGATTTGATACAGGCCCCGATTACCGGGGAGCTGTTTTTT. The gene calls are TRBV24-1 and TRBJ2-2; TRBD1 is a possible D gene (5 bases). V lost 0 bases to trimming and J lost 5 bases, with 15 bases between them. Looked up from germline, CDR1 is KGHDR and CDR2 is SFDVKD. This CDR3 has 17 amino acids.

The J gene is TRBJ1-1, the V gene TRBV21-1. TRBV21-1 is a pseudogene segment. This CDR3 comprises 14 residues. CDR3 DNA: TGTGCCAGCAGCAGAGGACTATTCGACACTGAAGCTTTCTTT. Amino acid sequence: CASSRGLFDTEAFF.

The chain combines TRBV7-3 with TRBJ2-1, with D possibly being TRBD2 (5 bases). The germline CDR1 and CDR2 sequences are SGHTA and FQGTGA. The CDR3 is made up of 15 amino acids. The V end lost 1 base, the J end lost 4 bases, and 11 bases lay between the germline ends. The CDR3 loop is CASSLIRGSYNEQFF. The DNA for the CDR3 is TGTGCCAGCAGCTTAATTCGGGGATCTTACAATGAGCAGTTCTTC. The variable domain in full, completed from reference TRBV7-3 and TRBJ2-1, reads GAGVSQTPSNKVTEKGKYVELRCDPISGHTALYWYRQSLGQGPEFLIYFQGTGAADDSGLPNDRFFAVRPEGSVSTLKIQRTERGDSAVYLCASSLIRGSYNEQFFGPGTRLTVL.

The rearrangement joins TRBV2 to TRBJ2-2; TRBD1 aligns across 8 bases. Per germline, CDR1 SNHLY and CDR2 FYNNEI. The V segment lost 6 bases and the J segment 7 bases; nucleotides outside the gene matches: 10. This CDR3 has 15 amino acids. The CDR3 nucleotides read TGTGCCAGCAGCGGACAGGGCGCCCGGGGCGGGGAGCTGTTTTTT. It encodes CASSGQGARGGELFF.

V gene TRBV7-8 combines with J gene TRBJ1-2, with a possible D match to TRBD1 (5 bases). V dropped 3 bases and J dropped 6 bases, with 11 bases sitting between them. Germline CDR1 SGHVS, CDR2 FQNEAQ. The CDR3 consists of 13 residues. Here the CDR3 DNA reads TGTGCCAGCAGCTTTGACAGAACCCATGGCTACACCTTC. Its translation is CASSFDRTHGYTF.

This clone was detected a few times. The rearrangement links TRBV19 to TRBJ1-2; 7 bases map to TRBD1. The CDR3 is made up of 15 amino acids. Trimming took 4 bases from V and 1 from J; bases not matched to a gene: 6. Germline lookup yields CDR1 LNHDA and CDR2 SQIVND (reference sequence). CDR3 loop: CASSREQGSNYGYTF. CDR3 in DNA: TGTGCCAGTAGTAGGGAACAGGGGAGTAACTATGGCTACACCTTC.

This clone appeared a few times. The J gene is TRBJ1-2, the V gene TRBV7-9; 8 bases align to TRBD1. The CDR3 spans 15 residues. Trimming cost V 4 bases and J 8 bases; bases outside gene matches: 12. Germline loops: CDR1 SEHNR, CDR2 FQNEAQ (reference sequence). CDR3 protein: CASSSQGQARRGYTF. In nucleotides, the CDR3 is TGTGCCAGCAGCTCCCAGGGACAGGCTAGGCGGGGCTACACCTTC.

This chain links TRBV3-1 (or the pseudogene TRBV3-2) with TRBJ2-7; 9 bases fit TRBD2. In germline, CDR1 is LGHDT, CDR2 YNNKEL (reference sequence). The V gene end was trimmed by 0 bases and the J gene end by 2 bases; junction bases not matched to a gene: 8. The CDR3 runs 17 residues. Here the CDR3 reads CASSQDSQRGVAYEQYF. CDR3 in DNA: TGTGCCAGCAGCCAAGACTCCCAGCGGGGGGTTGCCTACGAGCAGTACTTC.

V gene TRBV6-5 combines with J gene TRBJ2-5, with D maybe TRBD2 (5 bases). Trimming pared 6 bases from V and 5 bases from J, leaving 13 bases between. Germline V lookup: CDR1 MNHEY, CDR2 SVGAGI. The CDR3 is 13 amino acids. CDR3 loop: CASSGGRGETQYF. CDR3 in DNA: TGTGCCAGCAGCGGAGGTCGTGGGGAGACCCAGTACTTC.

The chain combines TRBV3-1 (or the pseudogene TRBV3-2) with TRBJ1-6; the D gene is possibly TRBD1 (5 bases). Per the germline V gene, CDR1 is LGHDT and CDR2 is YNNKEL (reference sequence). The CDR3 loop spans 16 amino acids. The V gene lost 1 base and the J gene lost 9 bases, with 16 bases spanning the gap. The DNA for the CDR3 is TGTGCCAGCAGCCAAGCCCAGGGATCGGCTTTTTCACCCCTCCACTTT. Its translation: CASSQAQGSAFSPLHF.

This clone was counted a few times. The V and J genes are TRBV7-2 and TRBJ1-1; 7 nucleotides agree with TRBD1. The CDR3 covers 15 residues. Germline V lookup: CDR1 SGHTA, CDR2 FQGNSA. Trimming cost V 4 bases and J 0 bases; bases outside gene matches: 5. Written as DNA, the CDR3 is TGTGCCAGCAGCTCAGCAGACAGGGTGAACACTGAAGCTTTCTTT. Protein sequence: CASSSADRVNTEAFF.

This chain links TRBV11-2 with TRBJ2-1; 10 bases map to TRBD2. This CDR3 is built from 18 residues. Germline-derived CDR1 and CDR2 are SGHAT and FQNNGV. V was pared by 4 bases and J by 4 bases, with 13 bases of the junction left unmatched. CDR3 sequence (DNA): TGTGCCAGCAGCTCCCCCCGTGGTGATAGCGGGGGGTACAATGAGCAGTTCTTC. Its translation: CASSSPRGDSGGYNEQFF.

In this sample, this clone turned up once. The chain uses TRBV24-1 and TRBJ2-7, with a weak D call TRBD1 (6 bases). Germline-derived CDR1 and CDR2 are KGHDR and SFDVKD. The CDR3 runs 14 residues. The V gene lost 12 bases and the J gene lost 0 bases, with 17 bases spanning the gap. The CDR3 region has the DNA TGTGCCCGATGGTCGGACAGTTACTCCTACGAGCAGTACTTC. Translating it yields CARWSDSYSYEQYF.

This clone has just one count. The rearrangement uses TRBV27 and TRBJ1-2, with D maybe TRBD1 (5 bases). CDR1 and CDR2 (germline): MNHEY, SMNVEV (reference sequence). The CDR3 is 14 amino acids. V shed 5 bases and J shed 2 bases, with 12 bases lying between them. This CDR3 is CASSKEGRNYGYTF. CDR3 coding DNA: TGTGCCAGCAGTAAGGAGGGGCGAAACTATGGCTACACCTTC.

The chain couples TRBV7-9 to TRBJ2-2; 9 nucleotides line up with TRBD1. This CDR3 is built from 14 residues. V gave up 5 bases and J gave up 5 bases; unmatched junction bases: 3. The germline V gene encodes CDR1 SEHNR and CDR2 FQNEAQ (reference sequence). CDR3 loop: CASSRQGGTGELFF. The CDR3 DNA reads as TGTGCCAGCAGCCGACAGGGGGGAACCGGGGAGCTGTTTTTT.

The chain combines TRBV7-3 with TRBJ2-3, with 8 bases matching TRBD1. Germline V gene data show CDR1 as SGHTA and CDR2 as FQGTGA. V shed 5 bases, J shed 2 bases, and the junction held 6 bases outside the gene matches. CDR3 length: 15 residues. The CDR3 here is CASSATGGTTDTQYF. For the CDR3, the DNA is TGTGCCAGCAGCGCCACAGGGGGGACCACAGATACGCAGTATTTT.

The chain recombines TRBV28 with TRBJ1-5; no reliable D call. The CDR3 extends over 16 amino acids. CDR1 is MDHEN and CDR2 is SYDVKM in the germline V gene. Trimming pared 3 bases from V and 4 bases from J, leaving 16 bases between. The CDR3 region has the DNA TGTGCCAGCAGTTTTCGAGGGCAATTAGGGAATCAGCCCCAGCATTTT. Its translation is CASSFRGQLGNQPQHF.